This T cell receptor beta chain was identified during a study of shared T cell receptors in the human thymus. In this sample, this clone turned up a few times. With 6 bases clipped from V and 5 bases from J, the junction kept 10 bases outside the gene matches. Germline V gene lookup returns CDR1 LNHDA and CDR2 SQIVND (reference sequence). CDR3 size: 15 residues. Profiled with immunoSEQ multiplex PCR; TCRdb holds only in-frame clones, not every one. In the table there are roughly 700,000 clones, roughly 90% of which are singletons. These data also formed part of another study, on human thymus T cells. That report notes: Thymic tissue was derived from resections collected during corrective heart surgery. Gene usage for V and J segments appeared biased in thymic and blood repertoires. What related research reported was that thymic repertoires overlapped highly among unrelated individuals.

V and J are TRBV19 and TRBJ2-5; 9 bases fit TRBD2. This clonotype originated in a boy in the first two years of life with a congenital heart defect. Specimen: thymocytes. The CDR3 bases are TGTGCCAGTAGGATGGGCGGGAGGGCTTTCGAGACCCAGTACTTC. This translates into CASRMGGRAFETQYF.